The source of this T cell receptor beta chain is a study of T-cell reconstitution after alpha-beta-depleted transplantation in children. Unique molecular identifiers were built into the TCRbeta library. A single record per CDR3 protein comes from TCRdb applying MiXCR to the PCR reads. Here the sample spans 350,000 to 400,000 distinct CDR3 sequences, approximately 12% being singletons. CDR1 is SGHRS and CDR2 is YFSETQ in the germline V gene. The CDR3 runs to 15 residues. Trimming left V 3 bases short and J 3 bases short, with 15 bases between. This sequence originates from a human donor who donated a stem cell graft to a child with Fanconi anemia. This chain uses TRBV5-1 with TRBJ1-1; D remains unclear. The source was PBMCs, collected from the stem cell graft. Here the CDR3 reads CASSSSGPVYTEAFF. The CDR3 region has the DNA TGCGCCAGCAGCTCATCCGGACCAGTGTACACTGAAGCTTTCTTT.